This T cell receptor (beta chain) came from a study of CD8 T cells in Susac syndrome. A word on this clonotype: What it binds is unknown.

This CDR3 is 12 amino acids long. From germline, CDR1 is KGHSH and CDR2 LQKENI. J gave up 6 bases and V 5 bases, and 4 bases lay outside the gene matches. Whole-study results and caveats: The authors acknowledged that the study's TCR sequencing and HLA analysis involved relatively few individuals.

An input of roughly 0.45 to 1 ug of RNA was subjected to reverse transcription using random hexamers. Amplification of the TCR beta CDR3 was carried out by immunoSEQ multiplex PCR, which spanned a total of 54 Vbeta and 13 Jbeta segments. TCRdb itself ran the immunoSEQ multiplex PCR reads through MiXCR, one entry per CDR3 protein. Altogether some 76,000 distinct CDR3 sequences are present, 91% being singletons, with the ten largest covering just over 0.5%. What was sequenced was CD8+ T cells from PBMCs. The clonotype was recovered from a human donor with multiple sclerosis. V and J are TRBV18 and TRBJ2-7; 7 positions match TRBD2. In DNA form, the CDR3 reads TGTGCCAGCTCATCAGGGAGGGTCGAGCAGTACTTC. Translating gives CASSSGRVEQYF.